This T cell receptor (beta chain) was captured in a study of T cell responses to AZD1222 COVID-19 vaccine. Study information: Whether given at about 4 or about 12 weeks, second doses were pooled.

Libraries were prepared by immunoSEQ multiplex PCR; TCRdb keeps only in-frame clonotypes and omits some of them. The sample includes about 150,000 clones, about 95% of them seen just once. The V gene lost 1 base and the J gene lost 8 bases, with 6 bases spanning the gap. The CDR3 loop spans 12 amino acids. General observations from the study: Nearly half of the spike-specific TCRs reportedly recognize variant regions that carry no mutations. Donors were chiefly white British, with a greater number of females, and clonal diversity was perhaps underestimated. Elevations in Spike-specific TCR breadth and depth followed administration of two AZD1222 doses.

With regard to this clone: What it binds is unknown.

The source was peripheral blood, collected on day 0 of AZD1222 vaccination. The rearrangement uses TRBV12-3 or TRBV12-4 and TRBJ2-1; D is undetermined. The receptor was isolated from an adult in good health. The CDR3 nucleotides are TGTGCCAGCAGTTTAGTCCACTATGAGCAGTTCTTC. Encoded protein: CASSLVHYEQFF.